This T cell receptor (beta chain) was recovered during a study of radiotherapy plus CTLA-4 blockade in lung cancer. Overall study: Objective responses were documented in about 18% of patients, with disease control in 25% to 35%. General study points: How blood T cell clones changed early, along with interferon-beta, reportedly forecast response best. In blood, tumor-derived TCR clones expanded after radiotherapy plus ipilimumab.

TCRdb's copy holds only in-frame clones and misses some; the assay was immunoSEQ multiplex PCR. Here the sample spans under 95,000 clones, over 70% being singletons. This clone has more than one count but fewer than ten. The antigen remains unidentified. Patients in the study, people with chemo-refractory metastatic non-small-cell lung cancer, received focal radiation plus ipilimumab CTLA-4 blockade. The sequence was obtained from a human donor with non-small cell lung cancer whose response to radiotherapy plus ipilimumab could not be evaluated. Some clones in this sample may be carry-over from other donors' samples. This sample comprised peripheral blood, obtained from a patient treated with radiotherapy plus ipilimumab.

CDR3 region: CASLPGQSYYGYTF. The CDR3 DNA follows: TGTGCCAGCCTGCCGGGACAGAGCTACTATGGCTACACCTTC. The rearrangement links TRBV2 to TRBJ1-2, with TRBD1 identical over 7 bases. In germline, CDR1 is SNHLY, CDR2 FYNNEI. The CDR3 extends over 14 amino acids. J lost 3 bases, V lost 8 bases, and 9 bases had no gene match.